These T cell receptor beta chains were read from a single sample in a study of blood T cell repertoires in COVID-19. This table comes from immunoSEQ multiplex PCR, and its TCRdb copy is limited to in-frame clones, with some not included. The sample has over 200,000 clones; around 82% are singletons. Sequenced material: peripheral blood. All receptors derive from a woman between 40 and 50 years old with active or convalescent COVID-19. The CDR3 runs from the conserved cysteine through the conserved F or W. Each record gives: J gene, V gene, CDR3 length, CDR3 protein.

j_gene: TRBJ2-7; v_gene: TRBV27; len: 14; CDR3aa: CASRTGTGFYEQYF
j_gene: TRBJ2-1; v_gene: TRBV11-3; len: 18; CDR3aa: CASSRGLAGGSLNNEQFF
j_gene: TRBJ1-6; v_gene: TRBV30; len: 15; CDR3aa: CAWVHRDRLYSPLHF
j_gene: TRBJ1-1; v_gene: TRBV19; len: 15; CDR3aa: CASSIGVTPGTEAFF
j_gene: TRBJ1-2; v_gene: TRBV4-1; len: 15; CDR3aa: CASRRTGGIDYGYTF
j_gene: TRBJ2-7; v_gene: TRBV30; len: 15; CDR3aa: CAWSHPGRVDYEQYF
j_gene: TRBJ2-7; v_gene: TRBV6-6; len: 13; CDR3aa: CASSSQLAYEQYF
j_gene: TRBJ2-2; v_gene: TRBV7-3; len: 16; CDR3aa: CASSLWGRMDTGELFF
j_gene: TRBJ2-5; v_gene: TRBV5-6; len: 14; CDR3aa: CASSLQQAQETQYF
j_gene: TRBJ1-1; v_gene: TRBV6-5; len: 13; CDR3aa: CASARDLNTEAFF
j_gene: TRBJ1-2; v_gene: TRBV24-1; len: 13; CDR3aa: CATSRGWSYGYTF
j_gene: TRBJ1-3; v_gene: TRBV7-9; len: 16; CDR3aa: CASSLWVGGSGNTIYF
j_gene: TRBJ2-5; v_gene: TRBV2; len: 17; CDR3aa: CASSDLRQGGRPETQYF
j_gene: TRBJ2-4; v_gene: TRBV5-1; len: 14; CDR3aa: CASSIPGGKDIQYF
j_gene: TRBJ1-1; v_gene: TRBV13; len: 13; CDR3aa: CASRITGNTEAFF
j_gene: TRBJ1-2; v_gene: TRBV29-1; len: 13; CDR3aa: CSADRQGMGGYTF
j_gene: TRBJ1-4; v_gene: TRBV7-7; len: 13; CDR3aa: CASSLVPEEKLFF
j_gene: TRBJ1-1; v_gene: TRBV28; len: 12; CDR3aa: CASRWTGTEAFF
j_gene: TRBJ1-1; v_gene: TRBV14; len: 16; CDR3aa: CASSQHTGGGGTEAFF
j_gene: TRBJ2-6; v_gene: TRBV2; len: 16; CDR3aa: CAGERGGPSGANVLTF
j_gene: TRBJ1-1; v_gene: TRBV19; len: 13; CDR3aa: CASTPIGGTEAFF
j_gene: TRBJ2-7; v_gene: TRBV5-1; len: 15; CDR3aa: CASSFLTGQGDEQYF
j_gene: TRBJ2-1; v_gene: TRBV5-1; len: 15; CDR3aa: CASSPNSGGDNEQFF
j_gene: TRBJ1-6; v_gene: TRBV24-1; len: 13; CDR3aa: CATSGHPNSPLHF
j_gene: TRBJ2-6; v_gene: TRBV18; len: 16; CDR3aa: CASSPAFNSGANVLTF
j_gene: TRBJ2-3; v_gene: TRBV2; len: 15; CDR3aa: CASSGRLAGADTQYF
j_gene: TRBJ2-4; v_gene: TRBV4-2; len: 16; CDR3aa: CASSQDLGGEINIQYF